The source of this T cell receptor (beta chain) is a study of T cells in Graves' hyperthyroidism and ophthalmopathy (dated by TCRdb to the late 2010s). About the investigation overall: Peripheral blood samples were taken at the time of initial diagnosis, prior to any treatment. To identify distinguishing TCR V-J signatures, a discovery cohort of roughly 100 patients was used, comprising 43 with Graves' ophthalmopathy and 57 with stable Graves' hyperthyroidism. An independent validation cohort of around 19 hyperthyroidism patients and about 15 patients who later progressed to ophthalmopathy tested prospective prediction of ophthalmopathy. The roughly 91 discovery patients were randomly divided into training and test sets at a 7:3 ratio. The study also compared thyroid tissue and blood T-cell repertoires from about six Graves' hyperthyroidism patients. After blood sampling, hyperthyroidism patients were treated with methimazole at a starting dose of 30 mg daily, and ophthalmopathy patients were treated with high-dose intravenous methylprednisolone. The paper describes TCR Vbeta CDR3 sequencing of 120 to 150 peripheral blood samples, made up of fewer than 50 ophthalmopathy patients, some 80 hyperthyroidism patients and about 17 progressor patients. The paper as a whole reports these results and caveats: Most expanded thyroid clonotypes (frequency above 0.001) were also detected in blood, a finding suggesting that blood repertoires may reflect thyroid immune responses. Sample size was not statistically predetermined, and investigators were not blinded to group allocation. In validation, the model predicted progression to ophthalmopathy with over 65% sensitivity and 72.22% specificity, a median of around six months before onset. A model built on a 13 V-J signature distinguished ophthalmopathy from stable hyperthyroidism, reaching around 87% sensitivity and around 82% specificity in cross-validation and 80%/75% in testing.

The TCR beta CDR3 regions were amplified from the RNA transcripts. The first round of RT-PCR for the TCR CDR3 was performed with the HTBI primer set and the Qiagen OneStep RT-PCR kit. A second multiplex PCR round built the libraries, followed by size selection and purification. Sequencing of the libraries was done on an Illumina HiSeq2000 using paired-end 100 bp reads. On the authors' methods: SOAPnuke was used to process the raw data, with reads discarded if the reads contained adapters or uncalled bases, had a mean Phred below 15, or lacked an exact constant-primer or identifier match. COPE v1.2.5 was used to merge high-quality paired reads, and clonotypes were defined as unique nucleotide sequences. MiTCR v1.1 was used to align the clonotypes against IMGT TRBV, TRBD and TRBJ reference segments. The analysis was restricted to V-J combinations with a frequency above 0.0001, which together covered 99.2% of the repertoires. A TCS score was defined as the ratio of F50 (clonal expansion) to E x V (chaos), with BLOSUM62-based TCRdist applied between CDR3 peptides within each V-J. Welch's t-statistics and random forest reduced 514 V-J features to 10 to 15, which were used in a naive Bayes classifier (R e1071). TCRdb reprocessed the public reads (quality trimming at Q25 with fastp, clone calling with MiXCR) and kept in-frame beta chains. Identical CDR3 protein sequences are pooled into one entry, listed with their most common genes and DNA. These V and J calls rely on TCRdb rather than the paper's analysis. The sample table lists about 420,000 distinct CDR3 sequences, roughly an eighth of them with a count of one. The top ten clonotypes cover 5.3% of the sample.

Deletion took 0 bases off V and 0 bases off J, with a span of 8 bases between the germline ends. The germline V gene yields MNHEY for CDR1 and SVGAGI for CDR2. The CDR3 contains 15 residues, cysteine and phenylalanine counted. Only the CDR3 DNA is retained, 45 bases long and in frame from the first base. Graves' hyperthyroidism was defined as stable when no progression to ophthalmopathy occurred over 18 months of follow-up. Hyperthyroidism patients were newly diagnosed, with disease duration under 2 months, and aged 18 to 65 years. Exclusion was applied to patients with uncontrolled infections, other autoimmune diseases, pregnancy or lactation. Diagnoses were based on clinical symptoms, serum thyroxine and TRAb, thyroid ultrasound and orbital computed tomography. Ficoll-Paque density gradient centrifugation was used to isolate PBMCs from under 11 ml of fresh peripheral blood. Total RNA was extracted with Trizol reagent, and quality was checked on an Agilent 2100 Bioanalyzer.

This clonotype appeared many times. Its antigen is still unknown. There are no base qualities to consult, and no much larger clone falls within one base. In this chain, TRBV6-5 is recombined with TRBJ1-1, with the identity of the D gene unclear. The sample taken for sequencing was blood. The sequence was obtained from a woman aged 18 to 35 with Graves' hyperthyroidism. Here the CDR3 is given as CASSYSRKVNTEAFF. The DNA is TGTGCCAGCAGTTACTCAAGGAAAGTGAACACTGAAGCTTTCTTT.